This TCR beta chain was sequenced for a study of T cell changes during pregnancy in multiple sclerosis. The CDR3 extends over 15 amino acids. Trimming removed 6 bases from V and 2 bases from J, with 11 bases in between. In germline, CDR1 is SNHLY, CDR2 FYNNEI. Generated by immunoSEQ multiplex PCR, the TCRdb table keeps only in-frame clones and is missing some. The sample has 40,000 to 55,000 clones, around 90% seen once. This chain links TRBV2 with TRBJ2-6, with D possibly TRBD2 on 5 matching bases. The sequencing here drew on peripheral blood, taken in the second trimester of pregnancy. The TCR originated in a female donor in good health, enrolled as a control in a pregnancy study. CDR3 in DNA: TGTGCCAGCAGCCCAGGACTGCCTGGGGCCAACGTCCTGACTTTC. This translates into CASSPGLPGANVLTF. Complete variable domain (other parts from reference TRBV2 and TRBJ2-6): EPEVTQTPSHQVTQMGQEVILRCVPISNHLYFYWYRQILGQKVEFLVSFYNNEISEKSEIFDDQFSVERPDGSNFTLKIRSTKLEDSAMYFCASSPGLPGANVLTFGAGSRLTVL.